The present T cell receptor beta chain was sequenced within a study of neurological immune-mediated disorders. This clonotype has a count of ten or more. Per the germline V gene, CDR1 is MNHEY and CDR2 is SVGAGI. The CDR3 runs 13 residues. V was pared by 8 bases and J by 2 bases, with 13 bases between. The time point here: longitudinal time-point 3. TCRdb passed the 5' RACE reads through MiXCR, listing each CDR3 protein once. The sample contains more than 75,000 distinct CDR3 sequences, about 4.3% of which appear only once. This sequence originates from a woman aged 55 to 70 with multiple sclerosis. The chain links TRBV6-5 to TRBJ2-7; D is unclear. Sequenced material: PBMCs. The chain's CDR3 is CASCKGRTYEQYF. CDR3 DNA sequence: TGTGCCAGCTGTAAGGGCAGGACCTACGAGCAGTACTTC.